This is a list of T cell receptor beta chains from one sample in a study of cytomegalovirus exposure and HLA in healthy donors. Produced via immunoSEQ multiplex PCR; TCRdb's table is partial and in-frame only. The sample shows about 130,000 clones, 75% to 90% of them seen only once. Source material: PBMCs. The receptors derive from a woman in her thirties in good health and CMV-seropositive. Each CDR3 is given without its conserved first and last residue.

>TRBV5-6|16|TRBJ1-2
ASSQGSSLGPIVYGYT
>TRBV7-9|13|TRBJ2-7
ASSPRNYAGGEQY
>TRBV6-5|11|TRBJ2-7
ASRRTGSYEQY
>TRBV28|12|TRBJ2-5
ASSTRAGGETQY
>TRBV5-1|12|TRBJ2-1
ASSFRDRNNEQF
>TRBV6-1|13|TRBJ2-7
ASSERGTGSYEQY
>TRBV2|10|TRBJ2-7
ASSASVYEQY
>TRBV18|13|TRBJ1-4
ASSANRGPNEKLF
>TRBV6-1|14|TRBJ1-2
ASSEARSGGTRGYT
>TRBV7-9|13|TRBJ2-1
ASSFRDEGLNEQF
>TRBV5-6|9|TRBJ2-7
ASSSTYEQY
>TRBV6-5|10|TRBJ2-2
ASVSNTGELF
>TRBV6-5|13|TRBJ2-2
ASSYQGATVGELF
>TRBV29-1|10|TRBJ1-2
SAETGNYGYT
>TRBV10-2|12|TRBJ2-3
ASTKTGSADTQY
>TRBV6-4|11|TRBJ2-1
ASSEQGNNEQF
>TRBV27|15|TRBJ2-3
ASSSPVLAGGTDTQY
>TRBV7-5|12|TRBJ2-7
VRSLVQGAGEQY
>TRBV28|14|TRBJ2-1
ASRGLAPSSYNEQF
>TRBV28|15|TRBJ1-2
ASSSPHTRGRYDGYT
>TRBV11-2|12|TRBJ2-7
ASSATTVAYEQY
>TRBV6-5|13|TRBJ2-1
ASSPGLAGRNEQF
>TRBV7-8|13|TRBJ2-7
ASSLTPRGSYEQY
>TRBV28|14|TRBJ1-3
ASSLLQGASGNTIY
>TRBV7-9|16|TRBJ1-5
ASSLKDPGSDSNQPQH
>TRBV20-1|9|TRBJ1-1
SAELNTEAF
>TRBV5-1|14|TRBJ2-1
ASSFAWTSGTNEQF
>TRBV2|11|TRBJ2-1
ASSVTMYNEQF
>TRBV2|11|TRBJ1-2
ATGSGWNYGYT
>TRBV27|12|TRBJ1-4
ASSPWGVGEKLF
>TRBV6-6|14|TRBJ2-5
ARPRSSGEGQETQY
>TRBV6-6|13|TRBJ2-7
ASTRGTGSSYEQY
>TRBV5-6|12|TRBJ1-5
ASSLSGIYQPQH
>TRBV2|9|TRBJ2-2
ASIRTGELF
>TRBV7-2|11|TRBJ1-2
ASSSDRRYGYT
>TRBV5-4|17|TRBJ2-7
ASSLGGTSGRISSYEQY
>TRBV2|13|TRBJ1-4
ASSVQGLTNEKLF
>TRBV2|13|TRBJ1-3
ASSLEALHGNTIY
>TRBV29-1|11|TRBJ1-5
SVGGGNNQPQH
>TRBV5-1|12|TRBJ1-1
ASSSTPGNTEAF
>TRBV6-5|12|TRBJ2-7
ASSSTGQSYEQY
>TRBV28|14|TRBJ1-2
ASSPGWDREGYGYT
>TRBV9|15|TRBJ1-6
ASSVEARSSYNSPLH
>TRBV15|14|TRBJ2-5
ATSRGRQGAAETQY
>TRBV2|16|TRBJ2-7
ASSRSTPLTSGTYEQY
>TRBV27|10|TRBJ2-7
ASSFAGDEQY
>TRBV2|12|TRBJ2-3
ASRRLATRDTQY
>TRBV9|12|TRBJ2-7
ASSGVSGRGEQY
>TRBV7-2|12|TRBJ2-4
ASLEHTGKNIQY
>TRBV6-6|13|TRBJ1-2
ASSYSASQIVGYT
>TRBV28|16|TRBJ1-2
ASSLNYGTGGMSYGYT
>TRBV2|17|TRBJ2-7
ASSEYQATSGRERYEQY
>TRBV6-5|12|TRBJ2-3
ASRSGTTTDTQY
>TRBV2|13|TRBJ1-2
ASSPNIQGAYGYT
>TRBV7-9|12|TRBJ2-7
ASSQGQGYDEQY
>TRBV28|10|TRBJ2-7
ASSQTLYEQY
>TRBV7-2|11|TRBJ2-3
ATGAGARDTQY
>TRBV2|12|TRBJ1-5
ASSEFGSNQPQH
>TRBV5-6|12|TRBJ2-7
ASSWGGDSYEQY
>TRBV4-1|16|TRBJ2-3
ASSQGILAASGADTQY